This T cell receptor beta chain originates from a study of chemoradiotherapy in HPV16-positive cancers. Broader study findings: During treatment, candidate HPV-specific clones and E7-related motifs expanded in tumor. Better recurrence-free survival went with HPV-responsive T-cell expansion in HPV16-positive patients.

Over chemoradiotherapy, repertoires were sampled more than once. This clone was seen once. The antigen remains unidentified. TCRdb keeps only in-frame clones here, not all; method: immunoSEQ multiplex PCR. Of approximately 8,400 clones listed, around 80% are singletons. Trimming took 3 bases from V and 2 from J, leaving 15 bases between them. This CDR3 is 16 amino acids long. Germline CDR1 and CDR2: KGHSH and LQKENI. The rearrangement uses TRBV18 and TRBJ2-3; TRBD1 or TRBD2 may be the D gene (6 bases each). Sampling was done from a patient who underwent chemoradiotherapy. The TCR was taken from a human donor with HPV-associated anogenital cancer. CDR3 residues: CASSPSRGGSTDTQYF. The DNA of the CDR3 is TGTGCCAGCTCACCTTCTCGAGGGGGGTCCACAGATACGCAGTATTTT.